This T cell receptor beta chain was sequenced during a study of Ad26.COV2.S vaccination and SARS-CoV-2 variants. On this clone itself: Its antigen is not identified.

CDR1 is LGHDT and CDR2 is YNNKEL in the germline V gene (reference sequence). The V segment lost 4 bases and the J segment 7 bases; nucleotides outside the gene matches: 13. The CDR3 has 17 amino acids. Treatment: roughly 18 received Ad26.COV2.S at low or high dose, single or two shots; about 5 received placebo; per-sample allocation not given. Samples were taken on day 63 after the first vaccine or placebo injection. Sequenced by immunoSEQ multiplex PCR; TCRdb stores in-frame clones only, minus some. In the table there are roughly 380,000 clones, approximately 81% of which are singletons. Study outcomes and limitations: Non-spike TCR breadth did not differ much between vaccine and placebo recipients.

Material: peripheral blood, obtained in a trial of Ad26.COV2.S vaccine versus placebo. The receptor was derived from a person aged 18 to 59 who received the Ad26.COV2.S COVID-19 vaccine or a placebo. J is TRBJ1-6 and V is TRBV3-1 (or the pseudogene TRBV3-2); 7 bases match TRBD1. In DNA form, the CDR3 reads TGTGCCAGCAGCCGCCGGACAGGCCCGGGTGGCAATTCACCCCTCCACTTT. It encodes CASSRRTGPGGNSPLHF.